This note documents a single TCR beta chain sequence. The data derive from a study of T cell changes during pregnancy in multiple sclerosis. V was clipped by 1 base and J by 3 bases, with 20 bases between them. This CDR3 has 17 residues. From germline, CDR1 is SGHDT and CDR2 YYEEEE. The table came from immunoSEQ multiplex PCR; TCRdb's copy has only in-frame clones and leaves some out. Found here are some 23,000 clones, roughly 86% of them singletons; the top ten hold around 13%. This chain joins TRBV5-6 and TRBJ2-7; D might be TRBD2 (6 bases). The sample here was CD8+ T cells from peripheral blood mononuclear cells, taken in the first trimester of pregnancy. The receptor's source is a female donor in good health, enrolled as a control in a pregnancy study. The CDR3 DNA is TGTGCCAGCAGCTTGAGGGTTTCGGTCCGCGGGATCTACGAGCAGTACTTC. This encodes CASSLRVSVRGIYEQYF.